This TCR beta chain was obtained from a study of shared clonotypes between healthy human individuals (dated by TCRdb to 2018 to 2021). For the study in its entirety: The cohort comprised a couple of women and a few men aged 18 to 49 years. Per donor, leukapheresis produced somewhere between about 0.9 and 9 billion PBMCs. To estimate repertoire size and how much clonotype sharing occurs between individuals, the study deeply sequenced the blood TCR repertoires of 4 to 6 healthy adults. For each donor, CD4 naive and CD4 memory were each run on three plates, CD8 naive on two plates, and CD8 memory on one plate. To increase sequencing depth and limit assay-specific biases, different laboratories used diverse techniques to prepare libraries and sequence TCR repertoires. General conclusions and limits of the study: The genetic and exposure-history diversity represented was limited by the small number of donors. About 4.5% of naive CD4, approximately 3.7% of naive CD8, about 2.5% of memory CD4, and roughly 0.4% of memory CD8 clonotypes were shared across a few donors. Incomplete sequencing was indicated by rarefaction of sorted-subset datasets, despite the large sequencing depth. Compared with non-shared clonotypes, clonotypes shared by all four sorted-subset donors had higher generation probabilities. Estimated clonotype richness was generally larger for naive than for memory subsets. Sampling was limited to blood, and TCR repertoires in tissue likely differ from TCR repertoires in blood. Based on pairwise subsampling, the degree of clonotype sharing among donors was expected to be affected by sequencing depth.

TCR CDR3 regions were amplified from genomic DNA by multiplex PCR using the deep immunoSEQ assay. Genomic DNA extracted from each cell subset was distributed evenly over all wells of several immunoSEQ 96-well plates, and each plate served as one replicate. For sorted subsets, 200 ng of genomic DNA, equivalent to around 29,000 T cell genomes, went into each replicate PCR. Purified libraries were quantified with a Qubit 3.0 fluorometer, sized on a Bioanalyzer 2100, and re-quantified with the KAPA Library Quantification kit. A separate single-read 150-cycle Illumina NextSeq 550 flow cell was used to sequence each immunoSEQ 96-well plate. On the study's bioinformatics: The immunoSEQ output contained only junctional sequences without quality scores, so filtering could not match that applied to full-length reads. Sequences were annotated with PyIR, a Python wrapper for IgBLAST v1.9, and V/J genes and CDR3 were assigned using IMGT germline references. Reads were filtered out if the reads had weak V/J assignments (E-value above 1e-6), no CDR3, stop codons, out-of-frame junctions, or ambiguous translated residues. A V3J clonotype was defined by an identical inferred V gene, J gene, and CDR3 amino acid sequence. Percentage overlap between repertoires was computed as shared unique clonotypes divided by the size of the smaller repertoire. Repertoire richness was assessed with RTK rarefaction, the Chao1 estimator, and Recon v2.1 estimates of unobserved clonotypes. Generation probabilities were computed with OLGA for all TCRbeta clonotypes obtained by the gDNA method from a few donors. Held by TCRdb, this immuneACCESS table contains in-frame sequences only and omits some clones. Under half of the omission traces to an unresolved V gene where checked; the cause of the rest is unknown. V, J and clone size are those of that table, while D and trimming were read from the DNA. This sample gives 750,000 to 1,000,000 clones in total; approximately 92% of them show up just once. About 25% of the sample is held by the ten biggest clonotypes.

CD8 naive samples consisted of CD45RO-negative cells that were positively selected for CCR7, yielding a CD45RA+CCR7+ population without TemRA cells. The donors were healthy, HIV-negative adults with no recently reported acute infections or vaccinations. All donors were Caucasian adults living in Nashville, Tennessee, USA. Blood was collected by leukapheresis, and PBMCs were isolated by Ficoll-Histopaque density gradient centrifugation and then cryopreserved in liquid nitrogen vapor phase. Analytical flow cytometry was used to check the purity and quantity of each magnetically sorted T cell population. Genomic DNA was isolated from every sorted fraction and measured by UV absorbance on a Nanodrop 2000c. As to this clone: Which antigen it targets is not known. Base qualities are missing; no much larger clone stands one base away.

Via the germline V gene, CDR1 is SQVTM and CDR2 ANQGSEA. The CDR3 runs 17 amino acids, cysteine and phenylalanine included. The entry retains the CDR3 DNA only, 51 bases that are in frame from base 1. Compared with germline, V lacks 2 bases and J lacks 2 bases; bases without a gene match: 13. Sequenced material: naive CD8+ T cells sorted from blood. Explained via the paper, the cell subset or site label denotes: CD45RA+CCR7+. This clonotype was obtained from a man younger than 45 in good health. The sequence links TRBV29-1 to TRBJ2-7; 9 bases in the middle match TRBD1. The DNA sequence follows: TGCAGCGTTGAATTACGGAGCTCGGGGACAGGGACCTACGAGCAGTACTTC. It codes for CSVELRSSGTGTYEQYF.